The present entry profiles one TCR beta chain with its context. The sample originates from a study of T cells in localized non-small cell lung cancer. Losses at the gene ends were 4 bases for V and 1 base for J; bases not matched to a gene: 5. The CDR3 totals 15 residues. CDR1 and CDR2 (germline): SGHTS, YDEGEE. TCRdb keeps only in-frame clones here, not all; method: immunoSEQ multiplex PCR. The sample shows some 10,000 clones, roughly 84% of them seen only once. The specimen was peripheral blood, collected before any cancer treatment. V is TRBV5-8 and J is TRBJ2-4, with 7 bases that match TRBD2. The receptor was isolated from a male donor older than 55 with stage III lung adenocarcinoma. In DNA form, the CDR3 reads TGTGCCAGCAGCCCTACCGGGAGGGCCAAAAACATTCAGTACTTC. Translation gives CASSPTGRAKNIQYF.